The rows below give T cell receptor beta chains drawn from one sample of a study of Ad26.COV2.S vaccination and SARS-CoV-2 variants. Method: immunoSEQ multiplex PCR; TCRdb's copy keeps in-frame clones and lacks some. This sample carries hundreds of thousands of clones, about 89% of them seen once, and the ten largest clones take about 1.5%. The sample consisted of peripheral blood, taken in a trial of Ad26.COV2.S vaccine versus placebo. Source of these receptors: a person between 18 and 60 years old who received the Ad26.COV2.S COVID-19 vaccine or a placebo. CDR3s include the opening cysteine and the closing phenylalanine or tryptophan. A D gene is named only where the DNA matches it firmly. The size entry is marked missing in some rows and otherwise reads once, few, many or a size class.

>NA|TRBJ2-3|NA|TRBV7-3
CASSLRGWEANTDTQYF
TGTGCCAGCAGCTTAAGAGGTTGGGAGGCGAACACAGATACGCAGTATTTT
>NA|TRBJ1-5|NA|TRBV19
CASSILMGQPQHF
TGTGCCAGTAGTATCCTTATGGGTCAGCCCCAGCATTTT
>NA|TRBJ2-7|TRBD1|TRBV30
CAWGRQGDVNF
TGTGCCTGGGGCAGACAGGGAGACGTAAACTTC
>NA|TRBJ1-1|NA|TRBV6-4
CASRSLNTNTEAFF
TGTGCCAGCCGTTCCCTCAACACCAACACTGAAGCTTTCTTT
>NA|TRBJ2-7|TRBD1|TRBV18
CASSLGQPRYEQYF
TGTGCCAGCTCACTGGGACAGCCGCGCTACGAGCAGTACTTC
>NA|TRBJ2-7|NA|TRBV24-1
CATARTDYEQYF
TGTGCCACCGCTCGGACAGACTACGAGCAGTACTTC
>NA|TRBJ2-3|NA|TRBV7-2
CASSLVTWGVTQYF
TGTGCCAGCAGCTTAGTTACTTGGGGGGTTACGCAGTATTTT
>NA|TRBJ2-2|TRBD1|TRBV5-8
CASSLWSGGTGELFF
TGTGCCAGCAGCTTGTGGTCAGGGGGAACCGGGGAGCTGTTTTTT
>once|TRBJ2-7|NA|TRBV6-5
CASSYAMGGRTYEQYF
TGTGCCAGCAGTTACGCCATGGGGGGCAGGACCTACGAGCAGTACTTC
>NA|TRBJ2-5|NA|TRBV6-5
CASSSDQETQYF
TGTGCCAGCTCCTCGGACCAAGAGACCCAGTACTTC
>NA|TRBJ1-3|NA|TRBV19
CASSPGLSSGNTIYF
TGTGCCAGTAGTCCGGGACTTAGCTCTGGAAACACCATATATTTT
>NA|TRBJ1-5|NA|TRBV5-8
CASSLAEASNQPQHF
TGTGCCAGCAGCTTGGCGGAGGCCAGCAATCAGCCCCAGCATTTT
>NA|TRBJ2-7|NA|TRBV6-5
CASSYTGAGEQYF
TGTGCCAGCAGTTACACGGGGGCAGGGGAGCAGTACTTC
>NA|TRBJ2-1|NA|TRBV7-9
CASSSPGNEQFF
TGTGCCAGCAGTTCTCCAGGGAATGAGCAGTTCTTC
>NA|TRBJ2-1|NA|TRBV5-1
CASSLGESSYNEQFF
TGCGCCAGCAGCTTGGGTGAGAGCTCCTACAATGAGCAGTTCTTC
>NA|TRBJ2-5|NA|TRBV11-2
CASSRLRDPLGETQYF
TGTGCCAGCAGCAGGCTCCGGGACCCCCTGGGAGAGACCCAGTACTTC
>NA|TRBJ1-2|TRBD1|TRBV4-3
CASSQDMDRVYGYTF
TGCGCCAGCAGCCAAGATATGGACAGGGTCTATGGCTACACCTTC
>NA|TRBJ2-1|NA|TRBV5-4
CASSPGEHYNEQFF
TGTGCCAGCAGCCCCGGCGAACATTACAATGAGCAGTTCTTC
>NA|TRBJ1-2|TRBD1|TRBV5-4
CASSADRASHYGYTF
TGTGCCAGCAGCGCGGACAGGGCGTCTCACTATGGCTACACCTTC
>NA|TRBJ2-7|TRBD1|TRBV2
CASSGLTGGSYEQYF
TGTGCCAGCAGTGGGTTGACAGGGGGCTCCTACGAGCAGTACTTC
>NA|TRBJ2-7|TRBD1|TRBV6-6
CASRPPGQVGEQYF
TGTGCCAGCAGGCCTCCGGGACAGGTGGGGGAGCAGTACTTC
>NA|TRBJ2-7|NA|TRBV7-6
CASSLGQLTSYEQYF
TGTGCCAGCAGCTTAGGGCAGTTGACCTCCTACGAGCAGTACTTC
>NA|TRBJ2-1|NA|TRBV10-1
CASSDTLGGPGGNEQFF
TGCGCCAGCAGTGACACCCTGGGGGGGCCGGGGGGCAATGAGCAGTTCTTC
>NA|TRBJ2-4|TRBD1|TRBV6-2/TRBV6-3
CASSYPLGQQAKNIQYF
TGTGCCAGCAGTTACCCCCTGGGACAGCAAGCCAAAAACATTCAGTACTTC
>NA|TRBJ1-1|NA|TRBV6-5
CASTQGWNTEAFF
TGTGCCAGCACCCAAGGCTGGAACACTGAAGCTTTCTTT
>NA|TRBJ2-2|NA|TRBV11-3
CASSPSAGTGELFF
TGTGCCAGCAGTCCCTCCGCGGGCACCGGGGAGCTGTTTTTT
>many|TRBJ1-6|TRBD1|TRBV2
CASREDRVSSYNSPLHF
TGTGCCAGCAGAGAAGACAGGGTCAGCTCCTATAATTCACCCCTCCACTTT
>NA|TRBJ2-1|NA|TRBV7-2
CASSLMGESYNEQFF
TGTGCCAGCAGCTTAATGGGGGAATCCTACAATGAGCAGTTCTTC
>few|TRBJ1-3|NA|TRBV5-1
CASSLWPQSGNTIYF
TGCGCCAGCAGCTTGTGGCCTCAGTCTGGAAACACCATATATTTT
>NA|TRBJ2-7|TRBD1|TRBV29-1
CSVGDRDSSYEQYF
TGCAGCGTAGGGGACAGGGATTCCTCCTACGAGCAGTACTTC
>NA|TRBJ2-3|NA|TRBV18
CASSGNWRTDTQYF
TGTGCCAGCTCAGGGAACTGGCGCACAGATACGCAGTATTTT
>NA|TRBJ2-1|NA|TRBV10-3
CAISDPRLSSYNEQFF
TGTGCCATCAGTGACCCCAGACTAAGCTCCTACAATGAGCAGTTCTTC
>once|TRBJ1-1|NA|TRBV6-5
CASSYGRVGGNTEAFF
TGTGCCAGCAGTTACGGGAGGGTCGGAGGGAACACTGAAGCTTTCTTT
>once|TRBJ2-2|NA|TRBV19
CASSIDKPAGSGELFF
TGTGCCAGTAGTATAGATAAGCCGGCGGGTTCCGGGGAGCTGTTTTTT
>NA|TRBJ1-5|NA|TRBV11-2
CASSLGQNSNQPQHF
TGTGCCAGCAGCTTAGGACAGAATAGCAATCAGCCCCAGCATTTT
>NA|TRBJ1-1|TRBD1|TRBV27
CASRKTGIDTEAFF
TGTGCCAGCAGAAAGACAGGGATTGACACTGAAGCTTTCTTT
>once|TRBJ2-2|TRBD2|TRBV10-1
CASSKTSGASSTGELFF
TGCGCCAGCAGTAAGACTAGCGGGGCCTCGAGCACCGGGGAGCTGTTTTTT
>few|TRBJ2-3|NA|TRBV3-1/TRBV3-2
CASSQDRASSTTQYF
TGTGCCAGCAGCCAAGATAGAGCTAGTTCGACAACGCAGTATTTT
>NA|TRBJ2-7|TRBD2|TRBV5-1
CASSLLSGAGGPGEQYF
TGCGCCAGCAGCTTGTTATCTGGTGCGGGAGGCCCGGGGGAGCAGTACTTC
>NA|TRBJ2-3|NA|TRBV7-9
CASSPKVIYTDTQYF
TGTGCCAGCAGCCCAAAAGTCATCTACACAGATACGCAGTATTTT
>NA|TRBJ2-7|NA|TRBV28
CASKGIDRSTYEQYF
TGTGCCAGCAAGGGGATAGACAGGAGCACCTACGAGCAGTACTTC
>NA|TRBJ1-3|NA|TRBV7-2
CASSLGGYRSGNTIYF
TGTGCCAGCAGCTTAGGGGGCTATCGCTCTGGAAACACCATATATTTT
>NA|TRBJ2-2|NA|TRBV10-2
CATGGNTGELFF
TGCGCCACTGGGGGGAACACCGGGGAGCTGTTTTTT
>NA|TRBJ1-5|NA|TRBV5-4
CASSLGGDQPQHF
TGTGCCAGCAGCTTGGGGGGAGATCAGCCCCAGCATTTT
>NA|TRBJ1-4|NA|TRBV4-3
CASSQGERAGNEKLFF
TGCGCCAGCAGCCAAGGGGAGAGGGCGGGGAATGAAAAACTGTTTTTT
>few|TRBJ1-6|TRBD1|TRBV19
CASSGTGVHNNSPLHF
TGTGCCAGTTCCGGAACAGGGGTACATAATAATTCACCCCTCCACTTT
>NA|TRBJ2-2|NA|TRBV27
CASRFQARSSRAGELFF
TGTGCCAGCAGATTCCAGGCTCGATCATCACGGGCCGGGGAGCTGTTTTTT
>NA|TRBJ1-5|NA|TRBV6-5
CASSFGTGNQPQHF
TGTGCCAGCAGTTTTGGGACCGGCAATCAGCCCCAGCATTTT
>NA|TRBJ2-7|NA|TRBV5-8
CASSYGRGVYEQYF
TGTGCCAGCAGCTACGGCAGAGGGGTTTACGAGCAGTACTTC
>few|TRBJ1-1|NA|TRBV2
CASRGEGWTEAFF
TGTGCCAGCCGAGGCGAGGGCTGGACTGAAGCTTTCTTT
>NA|TRBJ2-7|NA|TRBV7-9
CASSLLGTLGYEQYF
TGTGCCAGCAGCTTATTGGGGACACTCGGCTACGAGCAGTACTTC
>NA|TRBJ2-7|TRBD1|TRBV6-6
CASSYSVDRYEQYF
TGTGCCAGCAGTTACTCGGTGGACAGGTACGAGCAGTACTTC
>NA|TRBJ2-7|NA|TRBV5-4
CASSLDARSYEQYF
TGTGCCAGCAGCTTGGATGCACGCTCCTACGAGCAGTACTTC